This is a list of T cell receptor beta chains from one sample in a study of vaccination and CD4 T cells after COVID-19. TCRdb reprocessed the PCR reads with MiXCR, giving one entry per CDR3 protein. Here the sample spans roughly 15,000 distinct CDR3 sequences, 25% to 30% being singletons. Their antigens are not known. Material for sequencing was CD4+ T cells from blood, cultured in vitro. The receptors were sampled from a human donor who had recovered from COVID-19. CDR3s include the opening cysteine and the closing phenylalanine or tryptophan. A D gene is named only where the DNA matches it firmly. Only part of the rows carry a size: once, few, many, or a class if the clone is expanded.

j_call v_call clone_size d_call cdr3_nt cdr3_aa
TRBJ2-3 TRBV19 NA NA TGTGCCAGTAGTCCCCTGGGTGCAGATACGCAGTATTTT CASSPLGADTQYF
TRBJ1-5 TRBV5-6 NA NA TGTGCCAGCAGCCCCTCCCGGCGGTTGCCTTCTAATCAGCCCCAGCATTTT CASSPSRRLPSNQPQHF
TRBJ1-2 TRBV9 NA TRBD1 TGTGCCAGCAGCGGGGGACAGGCCGACTATGGCTACACCTTC CASSGGQADYGYTF
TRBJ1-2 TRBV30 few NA TGTGCCTGGGCAGGGTCCTATGGCTACACCTTC CAWAGSYGYTF
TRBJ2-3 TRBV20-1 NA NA TGCAGTGCTAGATTGGGGGCCTTATACACGCAGTATTTT CSARLGALYTQYF
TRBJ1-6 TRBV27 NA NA TGTGCCAGCGGTGAAAACAGCTACCCTTTTAATTCACCCCTCCACTTT CASGENSYPFNSPLHF
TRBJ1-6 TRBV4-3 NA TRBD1 TGCGCCAGCAGCCAAGGATTAGTAGGGGGCAGTTATAATTCACCCCTCCACTTT CASSQGLVGGSYNSPLHF
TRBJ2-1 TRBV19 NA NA TGTGCCAGTACCCGGGACCATAGCTCCTACAATGAGCAGTTCTTC CASTRDHSSYNEQFF
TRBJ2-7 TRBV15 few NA TGTGCCACCAGCAGAGATGCGACTGTACAGTACTTC CATSRDATVQYF
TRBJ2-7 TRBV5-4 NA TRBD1 TGTGCCAGCAGCATAAAACAGGGGGCGGATTCCTACGAGCAGTACTTC CASSIKQGADSYEQYF
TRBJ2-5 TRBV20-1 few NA TGCAGTGCTAGAGTGGCGGGGGCACAAGAGACCCAGTACTTC CSARVAGAQETQYF
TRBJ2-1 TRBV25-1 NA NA TGTGCCAGCAGCTTCACAGGGACCCCCCTCAATGAGCAGTTCTTC CASSFTGTPLNEQFF
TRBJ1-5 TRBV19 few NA TGTGCCAGTAGTATAGTGGGGGGGGGCAATCAGCCCCAGCATTTT CASSIVGGGNQPQHF
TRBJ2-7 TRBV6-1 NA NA TGTGCCAGCAGTGAACAGGGGGGGTACGAGCAGTACTTC CASSEQGGYEQYF
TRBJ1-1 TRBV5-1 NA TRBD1 TGCGCCAGCAGCCCGAGGGACAGGGTATTTGAAGCTTTCTTT CASSPRDRVFEAFF
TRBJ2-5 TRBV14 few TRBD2 TGTGCCAGCCAAGCGGGGGCACAAGAGACCCAGTACTTC CASQAGAQETQYF
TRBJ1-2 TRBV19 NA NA TGTGCCAGTTTTACCTCGCGGGGGAGCTATGGCTACACCTTC CASFTSRGSYGYTF
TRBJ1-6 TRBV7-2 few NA TGTGCCAGCAGCGGACAGTTCCGTAATTCACCCCTCCACTTT CASSGQFRNSPLHF
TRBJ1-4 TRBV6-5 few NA TGTGCCAGCAGTTACTGGAGGCCGGGCTCGGATGAAAAACTGTTTTTT CASSYWRPGSDEKLFF
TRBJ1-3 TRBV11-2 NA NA TGTGCCACCAGGACGTATGGAAACACCATATATTTT CATRTYGNTIYF
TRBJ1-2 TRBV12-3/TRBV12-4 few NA TGTGCCAGCAGTTTGGGTCGGGGAAACTATGGCTACACCTTC CASSLGRGNYGYTF
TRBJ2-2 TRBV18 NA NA TGTGCCAGCTCGGGCCAGCGGGCCACCGGGGAGCTGTTTTTT CASSGQRATGELFF
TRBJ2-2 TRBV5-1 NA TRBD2 TGCGCCAGCAGCTCCCTAGCGGCCAGCACCGGGGAGCTGTTTTTT CASSSLAASTGELFF
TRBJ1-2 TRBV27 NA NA TGTGTCAGCAGGCCAACCGGGATCCGGTCTAACTATGGCTACACCTTC CVSRPTGIRSNYGYTF
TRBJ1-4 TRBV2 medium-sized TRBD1 TGTGCCAGCAGGGGACAGGGAAATGAAAAACTGTTTTTT CASRGQGNEKLFF
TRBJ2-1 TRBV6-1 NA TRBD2 TGTGCCAGCTCTGAGCGGGGGGGCCCTGATGAGCAGTTCTTC CASSERGGPDEQFF
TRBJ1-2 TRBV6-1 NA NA TGTGCCAGCAGTGCCCTGGCCGACGCTAACTATGGCTACACCTTC CASSALADANYGYTF
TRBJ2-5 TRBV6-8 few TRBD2 TGTGCCAGCAGCCTACTAGCGGGGGTTATCCAAGAGACCCAGTACTTC CASSLLAGVIQETQYF
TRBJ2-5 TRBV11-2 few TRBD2 TGTGCCAGCAGCTTAGCGGGAGGGACACAAGAGACCCAGTACTTC CASSLAGGTQETQYF
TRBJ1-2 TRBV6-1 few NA TGTGCCAGCAGTGTGGGGGAACAGGGAGGCTATGGCTACACCTTC CASSVGEQGGYGYTF
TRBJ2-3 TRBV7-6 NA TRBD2 TGTGCCAGCAGCTTGAACCTCGCGCTACTAGCGGGGGAGGCAGATACGCAGTATTTT CASSLNLALLAGEADTQYF
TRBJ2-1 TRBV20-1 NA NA TGCAGTGCTAGAGAGTGGAGCTCCTACAATGAGCAGTTCTTC CSAREWSSYNEQFF
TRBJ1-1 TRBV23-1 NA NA TGCGCCAGCAACCGGCTTCAGGGGAGGGGGGGAGCTTTCTTT CASNRLQGRGGAFF
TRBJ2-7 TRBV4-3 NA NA TGCGCCAGCAGCCAAGATCTCGGTCGGAGCTACGAGCAGTACTTC CASSQDLGRSYEQYF
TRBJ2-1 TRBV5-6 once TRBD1 TGTGCCAGCAGCTTGGCCGCACAGGGGGAAATTTTTGAGCAGTTCTTC CASSLAAQGEIFEQFF
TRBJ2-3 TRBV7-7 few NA TGTGCTAGCAGCTTAGTCGGGGGCCCCCAGGATACGCAGTATTTT CASSLVGGPQDTQYF
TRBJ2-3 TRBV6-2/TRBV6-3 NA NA TGTGCCAGCAACCCCCAAGGCAGGGGAGGAGATACGCAGTATTTT CASNPQGRGGDTQYF
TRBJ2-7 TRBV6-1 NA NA TGTGCCTGGGGGGAGCAGTACTTC CAWGEQYF
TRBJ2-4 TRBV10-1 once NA TGCGCCAGCAGTAGTTATCACATTCAGTACTTC CASSSYHIQYF
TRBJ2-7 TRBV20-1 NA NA TGCAGTGCTCAAATACTAGTGTACTCGGCCTACGAGCAGTACTTC CSAQILVYSAYEQYF
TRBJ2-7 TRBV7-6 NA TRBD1 TGTGCCAGCAGCTTAGGGACAGGGGAAAGCGAGCAGTACTTC CASSLGTGESEQYF
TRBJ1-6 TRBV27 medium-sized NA TGTGCCAGCAGTCCCTTTTGGGACAAATATAATTCACCCCTCCACTTT CASSPFWDKYNSPLHF
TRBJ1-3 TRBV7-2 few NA TGTGCCAGCAGCGCCCGCTTCTCTGGACGGGGCGAGGGGTCTGGAAACACCATATATTTT CASSARFSGRGEGSGNTIYF
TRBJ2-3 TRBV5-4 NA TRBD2 TGTGCCAGCAGCCCTCGACTAGCGGGGACTAGCACAGATACGCAGTATTTT CASSPRLAGTSTDTQYF
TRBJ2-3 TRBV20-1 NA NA TGCAGTGCTAGAGGGGGCACTACTAGCACAGATACGCAGTATTTT CSARGGTTSTDTQYF
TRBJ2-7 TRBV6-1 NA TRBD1 TGTGCCAACTCGGGACAGGGGGAGTACGAGCAGTACTTC CANSGQGEYEQYF
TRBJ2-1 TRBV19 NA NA TGTGCCAGTAGCGGCTCCTACAATGAGCAGTTCTTC CASSGSYNEQFF
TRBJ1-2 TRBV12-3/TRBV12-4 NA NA TGTGCCAGCAGTTCCGGGGAGTTGACCGGGTCTTATGGCTACACCTTC CASSSGELTGSYGYTF
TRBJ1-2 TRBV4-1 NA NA TGCGCCAGCAGGAGTCCAGGGGATCCGCCGGGTAACTATGGCTACACCTTC CASRSPGDPPGNYGYTF
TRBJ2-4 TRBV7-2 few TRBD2 TGTGCCAGCAGCCCGCGAGGCGGGGGGGCTGCCATTCAGTACTTC CASSPRGGGAAIQYF
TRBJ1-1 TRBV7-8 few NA TGTGCCAGCAGCTTAAAGGGGATTATGAACACTGAAGCTTTCTTT CASSLKGIMNTEAFF
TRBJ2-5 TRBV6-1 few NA TGTGCCAGCATCTCAGGGGCAGGGAACTCCCAAGAGACCCAGTACTTC CASISGAGNSQETQYF
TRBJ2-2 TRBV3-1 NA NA TGTGCCAGCAGCCAAGGGGGGTACACCGGGGAGCTGTTTTTT CASSQGGYTGELFF
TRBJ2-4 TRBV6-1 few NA TGTGCCAGCAGTGGGGGGGACCGATTAAAAGGGAACATTCAGTACTTC CASSGGDRLKGNIQYF
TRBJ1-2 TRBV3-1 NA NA TGTGCCAGCAGCCTAAACCGGGACCGACCAGAAGGCTACACCTTC CASSLNRDRPEGYTF
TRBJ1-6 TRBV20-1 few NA TGCAGTGCTAGGGAGGACAAATACACACCCCTCCACTTT CSAREDKYTPLHF
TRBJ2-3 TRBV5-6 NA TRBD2 TGTGCCAGCAGCTTAGGCGGGGGGCTCACAGATACGCAGTATTTT CASSLGGGLTDTQYF